This is a list of T cell receptor beta chains from one sample in a study of blood T cell repertoires in COVID-19. Using immunoSEQ multiplex PCR, the repertoire was profiled, and TCRdb retains in-frame clones only, with some absent. This sample yields roughly 160,000 clones, of which roughly 70% are seen a single time; about 3% belongs to the top ten. The specimen was peripheral blood. Every receptor here comes from a woman older than 75 with acute or convalescent COVID-19. CDR3s include the opening cysteine and the closing phenylalanine or tryptophan. A D gene is named only where the DNA matches it firmly. The size field is filled for only some rows; it gives once, few, many or a size class.

J gene	V gene	D gene	clone size	CDR3 DNA	CDR3 protein
TRBJ2-3	TRBV30	.	.	TGTGCCTGGAGTGTAGGACAAAACACAGATACGCAGTATTTT	CAWSVGQNTDTQYF
TRBJ2-7	TRBV5-4	TRBD2	.	TGTGCCAGCAGCAGCAGGACTAGCGGCTACGAGCAGTACTTC	CASSSRTSGYEQYF
TRBJ2-7	TRBV2	.	.	TGTGCCTTAAGGGGGTCCTACGAGCAGTACTTC	CALRGSYEQYF
TRBJ2-2	TRBV6-4	TRBD2	few	TGTGCCAGCAGTGCTAGCGGGAGCACCGGGGAGCTGTTTTTT	CASSASGSTGELFF
TRBJ2-2	TRBV3-1/TRBV3-2	TRBD2	.	TGTGCCAGCAGCCAAGGACTAGCGACCGGGGAGCTGTTTTTT	CASSQGLATGELFF
TRBJ1-5	TRBV30	.	once	TGTGCCTGGAGTGAACGCGGGGGGGGTCAGCCCCAGCATTTT	CAWSERGGGQPQHF
TRBJ2-3	TRBV2	TRBD2	.	TGTGCCAGCAGAGGTACTAGCGGGAATACAGATACGCAGTATTTT	CASRGTSGNTDTQYF
TRBJ2-1	TRBV5-1	.	.	TGCGCCAGCAGCTTGGGCGTTGACAGCTCCTACAATGAGCAGTTCTTC	CASSLGVDSSYNEQFF
TRBJ1-5	TRBV19	.	.	TGTGCCAGTAGTAGCAGACGGGACAATCAGCCCCAGCATTTT	CASSSRRDNQPQHF
TRBJ2-3	TRBV24-1	TRBD2	.	TGTGCCACCACCCCGACTAGCGGAAGCACAGATACGCAGTATTTT	CATTPTSGSTDTQYF